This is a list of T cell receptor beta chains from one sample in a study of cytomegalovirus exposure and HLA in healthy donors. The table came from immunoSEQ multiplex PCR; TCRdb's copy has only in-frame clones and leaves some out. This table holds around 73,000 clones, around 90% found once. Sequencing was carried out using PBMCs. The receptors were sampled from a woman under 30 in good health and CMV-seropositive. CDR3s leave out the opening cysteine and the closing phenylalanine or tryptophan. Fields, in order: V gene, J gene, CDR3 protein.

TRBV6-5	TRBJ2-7	ASSRHEAYEQY
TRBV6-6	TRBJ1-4	ASSYSTWRLNEKLF
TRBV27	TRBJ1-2	ASSPRPFRQGANYGYT
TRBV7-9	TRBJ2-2	ASSTSSRQPPGELF
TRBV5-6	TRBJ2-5	ASSLSPGQKTQY
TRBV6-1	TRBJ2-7	ASSSRDRFLEQY
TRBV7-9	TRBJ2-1	ASSLGRTLTYNEQF
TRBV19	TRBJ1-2	ASSTPRGYGYT
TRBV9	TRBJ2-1	ASSVVGLAGEEQF
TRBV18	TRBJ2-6	ASSPVQGISGANVLT
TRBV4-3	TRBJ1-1	ASSQGGGLGTEAF
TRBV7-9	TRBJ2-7	ASSLQTGVSSYEQY
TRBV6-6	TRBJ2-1	ASSYQNSGYYNEQF
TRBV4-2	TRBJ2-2	ASSQGGAANTGELF
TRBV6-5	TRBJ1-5	ASSPNGGNQPQH
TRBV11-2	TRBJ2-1	ASSPPGYNEQF
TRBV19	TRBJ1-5	ASNGDRRHRAQH
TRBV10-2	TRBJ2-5	ASSGPGAGGGAQY
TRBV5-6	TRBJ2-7	ASRGGGNEQY
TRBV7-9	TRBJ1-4	ASSLGFRGTNEKLF
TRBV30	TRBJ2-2	AWSVISGATGELF
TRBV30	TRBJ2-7	AWTGGVYEQY
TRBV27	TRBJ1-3	ASSPAGGNTIY
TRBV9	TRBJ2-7	ASSGQGAGYEQY
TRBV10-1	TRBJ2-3	ASSESDGQGGDTQY
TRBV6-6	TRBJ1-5	ASSYSVSRGTQPQH
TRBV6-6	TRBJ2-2	ASSYSQFHTGELF
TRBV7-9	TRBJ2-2	ASSLASTNTGELF
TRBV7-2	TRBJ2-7	ASSPTNYPYEQY
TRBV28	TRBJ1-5	ASLTQGYGQPQH
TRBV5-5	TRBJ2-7	ASSLGSLTYEQY
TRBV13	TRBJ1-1	ASSKQGANTEAF
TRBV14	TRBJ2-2	ASSPDFGTWGELF
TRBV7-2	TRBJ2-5	ASSTRPSGGKDQETQY
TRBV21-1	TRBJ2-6	ASSDRDRGRGANVLT
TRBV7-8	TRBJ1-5	ASSPRDSRGQPQH
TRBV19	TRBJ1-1	ASSIGVNTEAF
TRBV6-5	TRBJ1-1	ASSWGQENTEAF
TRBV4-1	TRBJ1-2	ASSQGPGQGGYGYT
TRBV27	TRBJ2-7	ASSPRGGSGEQY